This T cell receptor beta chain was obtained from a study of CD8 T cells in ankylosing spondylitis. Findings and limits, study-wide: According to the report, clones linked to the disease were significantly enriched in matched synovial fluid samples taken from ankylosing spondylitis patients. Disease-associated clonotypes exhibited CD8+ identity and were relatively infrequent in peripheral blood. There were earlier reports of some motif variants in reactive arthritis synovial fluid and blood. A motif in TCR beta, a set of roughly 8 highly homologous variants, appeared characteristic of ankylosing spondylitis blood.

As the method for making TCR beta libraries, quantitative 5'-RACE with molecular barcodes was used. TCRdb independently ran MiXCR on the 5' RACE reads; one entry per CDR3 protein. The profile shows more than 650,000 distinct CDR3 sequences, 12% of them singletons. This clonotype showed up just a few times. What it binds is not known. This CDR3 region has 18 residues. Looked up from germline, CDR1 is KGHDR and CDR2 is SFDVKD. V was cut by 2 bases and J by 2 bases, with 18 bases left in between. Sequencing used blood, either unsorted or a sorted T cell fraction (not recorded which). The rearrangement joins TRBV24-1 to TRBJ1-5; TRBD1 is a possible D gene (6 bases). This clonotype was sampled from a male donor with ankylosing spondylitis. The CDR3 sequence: CATSDSGPGGAGNQPQHF. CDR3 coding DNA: TGTGCCACCAGTGATTCGGGCCCCGGGGGCGCGGGCAATCAGCCCCAGCATTTT.